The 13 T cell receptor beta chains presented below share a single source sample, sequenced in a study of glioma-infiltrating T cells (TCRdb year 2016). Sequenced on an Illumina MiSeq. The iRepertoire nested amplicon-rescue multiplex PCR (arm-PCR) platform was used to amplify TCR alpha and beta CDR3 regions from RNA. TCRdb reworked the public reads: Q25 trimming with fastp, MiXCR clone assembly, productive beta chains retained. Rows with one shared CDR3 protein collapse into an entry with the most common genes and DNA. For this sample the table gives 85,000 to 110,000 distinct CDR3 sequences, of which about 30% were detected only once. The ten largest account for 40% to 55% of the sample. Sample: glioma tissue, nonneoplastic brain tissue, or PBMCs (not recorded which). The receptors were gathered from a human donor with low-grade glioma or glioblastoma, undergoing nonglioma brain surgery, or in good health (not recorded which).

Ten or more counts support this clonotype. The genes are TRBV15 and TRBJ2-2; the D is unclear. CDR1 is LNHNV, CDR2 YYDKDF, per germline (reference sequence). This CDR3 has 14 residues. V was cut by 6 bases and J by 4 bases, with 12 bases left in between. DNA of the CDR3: TGTGCCACCAGGGGCGCAACCCTCACCGGGGAGCTGTTTTTT. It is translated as CATRGATLTGELFF.

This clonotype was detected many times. CDR3 coding DNA: TGCAGTGCTAGAGTTCTGGCTAGCGGGGGGGTTAATGAGCAGTTCTTC. This gives the protein CSARVLASGGVNEQFF. V and J are TRBV20-1 and TRBJ2-1; TRBD2 aligns across 12 bases. CDR1 is DFQATT, CDR2 SNEGSKA, per germline (reference sequence). CDR3 length: 16 amino acids. V was clipped by 1 base and J by 7 bases; unmatched bases: 8.

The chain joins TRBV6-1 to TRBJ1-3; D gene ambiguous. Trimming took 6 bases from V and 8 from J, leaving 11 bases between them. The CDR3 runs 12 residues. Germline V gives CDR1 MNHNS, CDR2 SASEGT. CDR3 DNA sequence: TGTGCCAGCAGGTCGCAGCGGGACACCATATATTTT. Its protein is CASRSQRDTIYF.

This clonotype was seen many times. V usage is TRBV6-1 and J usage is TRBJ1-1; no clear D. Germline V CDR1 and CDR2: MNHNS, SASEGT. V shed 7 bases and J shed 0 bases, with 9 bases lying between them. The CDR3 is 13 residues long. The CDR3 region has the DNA TGTGCCAGCAAACGATCGGTGAACACTGAAGCTTTCTTT. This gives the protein CASKRSVNTEAFF.

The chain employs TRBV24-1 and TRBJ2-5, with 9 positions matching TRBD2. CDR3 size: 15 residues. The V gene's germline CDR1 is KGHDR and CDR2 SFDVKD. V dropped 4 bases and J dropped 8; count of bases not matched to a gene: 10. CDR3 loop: CATSDLTSGAKTQYF. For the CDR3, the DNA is TGTGCCACCAGTGACCTGACTAGCGGAGCGAAAACCCAGTACTTC.

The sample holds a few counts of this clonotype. The CDR3 loop reads CASSQALGQGNGYTF. The DNA for the CDR3 is TGTGCCAGCAGCCAAGCCCTTGGACAGGGGAACGGCTACACCTTC. V is TRBV3-1 and J is TRBJ1-2; 9 bases fit TRBD1. The germline gives CDR1 LGHDT, CDR2 YNNKEL (reference sequence). J was trimmed by 8 bases and V by 1 base; bases with no gene match: 8. This CDR3 comprises 15 residues.

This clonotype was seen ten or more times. The CDR3 loop is CSPTSGHGGGGAFF. CDR3 DNA sequence: TGCAGTCCAACCTCGGGACATGGTGGCGGGGGGGCTTTCTTT. The J gene is TRBJ1-1, the V gene TRBV20-1; D is perhaps TRBD1 (6 bases). The germline V and J ends were trimmed by 8 bases and 11 bases, with 27 bases remaining between them. The CDR3 loop spans 14 amino acids. From germline, CDR1 is DFQATT and CDR2 SNEGSKA (reference sequence).

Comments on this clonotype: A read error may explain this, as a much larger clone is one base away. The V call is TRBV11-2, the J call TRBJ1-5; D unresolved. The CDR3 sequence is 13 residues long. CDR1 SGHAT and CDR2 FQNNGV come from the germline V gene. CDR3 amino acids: CASSLEDRQLQHF. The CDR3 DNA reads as TGTGCCAGCAGCTTGGAGGACCGTCAGCTCCAGCATTTT.

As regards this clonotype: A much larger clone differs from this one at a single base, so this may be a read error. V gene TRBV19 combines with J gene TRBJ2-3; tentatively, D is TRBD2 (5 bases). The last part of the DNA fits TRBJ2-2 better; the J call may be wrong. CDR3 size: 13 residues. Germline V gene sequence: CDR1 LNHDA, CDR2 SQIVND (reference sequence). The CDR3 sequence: CASGLSSTGELFF. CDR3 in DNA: TGTGCCAGCGGACTTTCGAGCACCGGGGAGCTGTTTTTT.

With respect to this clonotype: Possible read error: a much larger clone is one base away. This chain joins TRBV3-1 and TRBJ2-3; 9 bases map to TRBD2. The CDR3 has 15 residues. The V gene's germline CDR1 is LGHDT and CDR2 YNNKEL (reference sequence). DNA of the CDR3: TGTGACAGCAGCCTTGGACTAGCGCTCACAGATACGCAGTATTTT. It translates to CDSSLGLALTDTQYF.

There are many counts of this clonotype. CDR3 residues: CASSNEQGAYVAFF. In nucleotides, the CDR3 is TGTGCCAGCAGCAATGAACAGGGGGCTTACGTAGCTTTCTTT. The rearrangement joins TRBV2 to TRBJ1-1; 9 bases align to TRBD1. The CDR3 runs to 14 residues. Per germline, CDR1 SNHLY and CDR2 FYNNEI. J lost 10 bases, V lost 6 bases, and 12 bases had no gene match.

CDR3 sequence: CASSAGDRGRNSPLHF. The CDR3 DNA follows: TGTGCCAGTAGTGCCGGAGACAGGGGGCGTAATTCACCCCTCCACTTT. This chain links TRBV19 with TRBJ1-6; 10 bases fit TRBD1. Germline assignment: CDR1 LNHDA and CDR2 SQIVND (reference sequence). This CDR3 is built from 16 residues. V dropped 5 bases and J dropped 6; count of bases not matched to a gene: 7.

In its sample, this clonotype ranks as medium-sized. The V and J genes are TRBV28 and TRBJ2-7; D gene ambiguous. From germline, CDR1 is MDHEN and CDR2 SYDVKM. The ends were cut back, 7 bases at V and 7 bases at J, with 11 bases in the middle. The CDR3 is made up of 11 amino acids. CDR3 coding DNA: TGTGCCAGCAAGCTACACGATGAGCAGTACTTC. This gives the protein CASKLHDEQYF.